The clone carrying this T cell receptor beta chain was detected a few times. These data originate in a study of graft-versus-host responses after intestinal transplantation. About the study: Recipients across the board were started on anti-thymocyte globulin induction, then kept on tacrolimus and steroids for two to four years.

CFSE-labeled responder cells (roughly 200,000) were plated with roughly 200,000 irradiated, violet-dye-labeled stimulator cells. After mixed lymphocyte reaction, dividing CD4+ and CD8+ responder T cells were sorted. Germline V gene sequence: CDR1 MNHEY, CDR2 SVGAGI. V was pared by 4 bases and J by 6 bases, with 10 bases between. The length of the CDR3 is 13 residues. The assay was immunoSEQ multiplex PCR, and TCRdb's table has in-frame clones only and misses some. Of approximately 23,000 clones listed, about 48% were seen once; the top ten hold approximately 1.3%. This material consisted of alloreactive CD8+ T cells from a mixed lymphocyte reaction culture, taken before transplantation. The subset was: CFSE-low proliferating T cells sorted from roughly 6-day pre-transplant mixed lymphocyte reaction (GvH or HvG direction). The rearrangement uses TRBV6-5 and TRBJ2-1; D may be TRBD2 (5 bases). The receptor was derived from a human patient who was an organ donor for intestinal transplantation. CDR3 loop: CASSSAGLNEQFF. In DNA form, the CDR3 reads TGTGCCAGCAGTTCCGCCGGACTCAATGAGCAGTTCTTC.